One and the same sample provided the 28 T cell receptor beta chains below, sequenced in a study of shared clonotypes between healthy human individuals. Only in-frame clones appear in the TCRdb table, and some are missing; sequencing was by immunoSEQ multiplex PCR. The sample has around 2,000,000 clones, about 95% seen once; the top ten hold around 0.13%. What was sequenced was naive CD4+ T cells sorted from blood. Noted subset: CD45RA+ positively selected. Receptors originate from a man aged 18 to 30 in good health.

V and J are TRBV14 and TRBJ2-5; D tentatively reads TRBD1 or TRBD2 (5 bases each). The germline V and J ends were trimmed by 4 bases and 5 bases, with 8 bases remaining between them. CDR1 and CDR2 (germline): SGHDN, FVKESK. The CDR3 totals 12 residues. The CDR3 DNA sequence: TGTGCCAGCAGCCCATGGGGGGAGACCCAGTACTTC. Translation: CASSPWGETQYF.

Concerning this clone itself: The sample contains more than one DNA sequence encoding this CDR3. The chain is built from TRBV5-1 and TRBJ2-3, with 7 bases that match TRBD1. Trimming took 4 bases from V and 2 from J; bases not matched to a gene: 4. The CDR3 is made up of 14 amino acids. In germline, CDR1 is SGHRS, CDR2 YFSETQ. CDR3 sequence: CASSPGQPTDTQYF. The CDR3 nucleotides read TGCGCCAGCAGCCCGGGACAGCCCACAGATACGCAGTATTTT.

Only one count was recorded for this clone. The chain recombines TRBV7-6 with TRBJ2-1; 8 nucleotides agree with TRBD2. Germline trimming cut 5 bases from V and 5 bases from J; bases unmatched to any gene: 5. The germline CDR1 and CDR2 sequences are SGHVS and FNYEAQ. The CDR3 covers 14 residues. The CDR3 region has the DNA TGTGCCAGCAGCGGACTAGCAGCCCACAATGAGCAGTTCTTC. Encoded protein: CASSGLAAHNEQFF.

This sequence joins TRBV7-2 and TRBJ1-1; no firm D call. The V gene's germline CDR1 is SGHTA and CDR2 FQGNSA. V lost 7 bases and J lost 7, with 13 bases in between. The CDR3 is 12 amino acids. This CDR3 reads CASTIRSSEAFF. The DNA of the CDR3 is TGTGCCAGCACCATCAGAAGTAGTGAAGCTTTCTTT.

This clone was detected only once. The rearrangement joins TRBV11-2 to TRBJ2-7, with D possibly TRBD1 on 6 matching bases. The CDR3 is 16 residues long. Trimming pared 5 bases from V and 0 bases from J, leaving 17 bases between. Germline V gene lookup returns CDR1 SGHAT and CDR2 FQNNGV. The CDR3 sequence: CASSQNTGFRSYEQYF. The CDR3 region has the DNA TGTGCCAGCAGCCAAAATACAGGGTTCCGCTCCTACGAGCAGTACTTC.

This clone has just one count. The sample has other DNA sequences that encode this CDR3 too. J is TRBJ2-7 and V is TRBV30; D not certain. Germline lookup yields CDR1 GTSNPN and CDR2 SVGIG (reference sequence). CDR3 length: 11 amino acids. V shed 2 bases and J shed 3 bases, with 5 bases lying between them. The CDR3 bases are TGTGCCTGGAGTCCTAACTACGAGCAGTACTTC. Translated: CAWSPNYEQYF.

The chain uses TRBV4-3 and TRBJ1-4, with D possibly matching TRBD1 (5 bases). Trimming cost V 5 bases and J 0 bases, with 16 bases left between them. Germline V gives CDR1 LGHNA, CDR2 YSLEER. The CDR3 has 17 residues. Written as DNA, the CDR3 is TGCGCCAGCAGCACGACAGTATTAGTTGCAACTAATGAAAAACTGTTTTTT. Encoded protein: CASSTTVLVATNEKLFF.

The V gene is TRBV6-5, the J gene TRBJ2-2; D possibly matches TRBD1 or TRBD2 (5 bases each). CDR1 and CDR2 (germline): MNHEY, SVGAGI. Trimming took off 4 bases at V and 6 bases at J, with 9 bases between the two ends. This CDR3 has 13 residues. The CDR3 coding sequence is TGTGCCAGCAGTTCGGGGCGGGCCGGGGAGCTGTTTTTT. This codes for CASSSGRAGELFF.

This clone is a singleton in its sample. The chain joins TRBV28 to TRBJ1-1; 8 bases fit TRBD1. Germline V gene sequence: CDR1 MDHEN, CDR2 SYDVKM. J gave up 1 base and V 6 bases, and 7 bases lay outside the gene matches. This CDR3 has 15 amino acids. This chain's CDR3 is CASRPGQGANTEAFF. In DNA form, the CDR3 reads TGTGCCAGCAGGCCCGGGCAGGGGGCGAACACTGAAGCTTTCTTT.

This chain links TRBV6-9 with TRBJ2-7; maybe TRBD2 (7 bases). The CDR3 consists of 13 residues. Looked up from germline, CDR1 is MNHGY and CDR2 is SVAAGI. V dropped 10 bases and J dropped 6 bases, with 19 bases sitting between them. The CDR3 sequence: CATPWGGGIEQYF. CDR3 sequence (DNA): TGTGCCACCCCGTGGGGAGGGGGGATCGAGCAGTACTTC.

This chain links TRBV7-3 with TRBJ2-3; 9 bases fit TRBD1. With 2 bases clipped from V and 5 bases from J, the junction kept 5 bases outside the gene matches. CDR3 size: 15 residues. CDR1 and CDR2 (germline): SGHTA, FQGTGA. The CDR3 nucleotides read TGTGCCAGCAGCTTATCGGGGACAGGGAAAGATACGCAGTATTTT. Translated, it gives CASSLSGTGKDTQYF.

V gene TRBV10-1 combines with J gene TRBJ1-3; D gene uncertain. The CDR3 covers 16 residues. The V gene's germline CDR1 is WNHNN and CDR2 SYGVQD (reference sequence). V dropped 6 bases and J dropped 0 bases, with 15 bases sitting between them. CDR3 nucleotides: TGCGCCAGCAGCTTTGTCATAGCGAACTCTGGAAACACCATATATTTT. Residues: CASSFVIANSGNTIYF.

The chain employs TRBV6-5 and TRBJ1-3; 7 positions match TRBD1. V gave up 7 bases and J gave up 0 bases; unmatched junction bases: 6. Germline V gene sequence: CDR1 MNHEY, CDR2 SVGAGI. The CDR3 length is 15 residues. CDR3 loop: CASTRGVSSGNTIYF. As DNA, the CDR3 is TGTGCCAGCACCAGGGGGGTTAGCTCTGGAAACACCATATATTTT.

On this clone: This CDR3 is also generated by other DNA sequences in the sample. The chain employs TRBV27 and TRBJ2-7; TRBD1 agrees at 9 bases. Germline V gene lookup returns CDR1 MNHEY and CDR2 SMNVEV (reference sequence). This CDR3 contains 15 residues. The V and J ends lost 0 bases and 2 bases, in that order; junction bases with no gene match: 2. The CDR3 protein is CASSLSGQGPYEQYF. The CDR3 region has the DNA TGTGCCAGCAGTTTATCGGGACAGGGTCCCTACGAGCAGTACTTC.

The V call is TRBV7-9, the J call TRBJ2-7; 8 bases line up with TRBD1. With 5 bases clipped from V and 2 bases from J, the junction kept 5 bases outside the gene matches. This CDR3 spans 14 amino acids. CDR1 is SEHNR and CDR2 is FQNEAQ in the germline V gene (reference sequence). The CDR3 nucleotides read TGTGCCAGCAGCCCAGGGGGCTGGACCTACGAGCAGTACTTC. The encoded protein is CASSPGGWTYEQYF.

The chain is built from TRBV11-2 and TRBJ2-5; D is uncertain. This CDR3 region has 14 residues. With 7 bases removed from V and 5 bases from J, the gap between germline ends came to 17 bases. Germline lookup yields CDR1 SGHAT and CDR2 FQNNGV. The chain's CDR3 is CASNQLTLPETQYF. As DNA, the CDR3 is TGTGCCAGCAACCAACTGACGTTGCCGGAGACCCAGTACTTC.

The genes are TRBV6-5 and TRBJ2-3, with TRBD1 identical over 8 bases. This CDR3 is built from 16 residues. Germline lookup yields CDR1 MNHEY and CDR2 SVGAGI. With 0 bases clipped from V and 2 bases from J, the junction kept 4 bases outside the gene matches. For the CDR3, the DNA is TGTGCCAGCAGTTACTCTGGACAGGGCCCCACAGATACGCAGTATTTT. Amino acid sequence: CASSYSGQGPTDTQYF.

The chain employs TRBV30 and TRBJ2-1; TRBD2 matches at 9 bases. CDR1 is GTSNPN, CDR2 SVGIG, per germline (reference sequence). J gave up 7 bases and V 4 bases, and 8 bases lay outside the gene matches. This CDR3 has 14 amino acids. The DNA of the CDR3 is TGTGCCTGGAACACGGGACTAGCCAAGAATGAGCAGTTCTTC. Translating it yields CAWNTGLAKNEQFF.

The chain employs TRBV6-1 and TRBJ1-2; 8 bases map to TRBD1. Germline lookup yields CDR1 MNHNS and CDR2 SASEGT. This CDR3 is 15 amino acids long. V dropped 8 bases and J dropped 0; count of bases not matched to a gene: 8. As DNA, the CDR3 is TGTGCCAGCGGACGGGACAGGAGTGCTAACTATGGCTACACCTTC. Translation gives CASGRDRSANYGYTF.

The V call is TRBV5-1, the J call TRBJ2-7; possible D gene TRBD1, 5 bases. This CDR3 is 12 amino acids long. Trimming pared 1 base from V and 5 bases from J, leaving 7 bases between. Germline CDR1 SGHRS, CDR2 YFSETQ. For the CDR3, the DNA is TGCGCCAGCAGCTTGATAGGGGACGAGCAGTACTTC. Encoded protein: CASSLIGDEQYF.

J is TRBJ2-7 and V is TRBV7-2, with 8 bases aligning to TRBD1. The V segment lost 5 bases and the J segment 3 bases; nucleotides outside the gene matches: 9. The CDR3 runs to 15 residues. Germline V gene lookup returns CDR1 SGHTA and CDR2 FQGNSA. The CDR3 DNA follows: TGTGCCAGCAGCCTAGAGGACAGGGCTGACTACGAGCAGTACTTC. Its translation is CASSLEDRADYEQYF.

This rearrangement joins TRBV28 to TRBJ2-5, with 11 bases identical to TRBD1. The germline CDR1 and CDR2 sequences are MDHEN and SYDVKM. The CDR3 is 16 amino acids. V gave up 2 bases and J gave up 2 bases; unmatched junction bases: 4. CDR3 sequence (DNA): TGTGCCAGCAGTTTAACAGGGACAGGGGGTCAAGAGACCCAGTACTTC. Its translation: CASSLTGTGGQETQYF.

This clone was observed once. This sequence joins TRBV6-1 and TRBJ1-1, with 10 bases matching TRBD1. The CDR3 runs 14 residues. J lost 4 bases, V lost 8 bases, and 7 bases had no gene match. The germline gives CDR1 MNHNS, CDR2 SASEGT. The CDR3 sequence: CASYSRDRGTEAFF. In nucleotides, the CDR3 is TGTGCCAGCTATAGCCGGGACAGGGGCACTGAAGCTTTCTTT.

The chain couples TRBV25-1 to TRBJ2-3, with TRBD2 identical over 9 bases. J lost 5 bases, V lost 4 bases, and 4 bases had no gene match. Germline V lookup: CDR1 MGHDK, CDR2 SYGVNS. This CDR3 has 14 amino acids. The CDR3 sequence is CASSGAGGKDTQYF. The CDR3 nucleotides are TGTGCCAGCAGTGGAGCGGGAGGAAAAGATACGCAGTATTTT.

V is TRBV7-2 and J is TRBJ2-1, with D maybe TRBD2 (6 bases). This CDR3 is 15 amino acids long. The germline gives CDR1 SGHTA, CDR2 FQGNSA. Trimming removed 2 bases at V and 4 bases at J, with 12 bases between. As DNA, the CDR3 is TGTGCCAGCAGCTTACAAGCGGGTCTATACAATGAGCAGTTCTTC. Its translation: CASSLQAGLYNEQFF. The variable domain in full, with the rest retrieved from reference TRBV7-2 and TRBJ2-1, is GAGVSQSPSNKVTEKGKDVELRCDPISGHTALYWYRQSLGQGLEFLIYFQGNSAPDKSGLPSDRFSAERTGGSVSTLTIQRTQQEDSAVYLCASSLQAGLYNEQFFGPGTRLTVL.

The V and J genes are TRBV10-2 and TRBJ2-2; 7 bases agree with TRBD2. V lost 3 bases, J lost 3 bases, and 4 bases stayed unmatched. Germline CDR1 WSHSY, CDR2 SAAADI. This CDR3 is built from 15 residues. The CDR3 coding sequence is TGCGCCAGCAGTGAAGGAGCGGGGCACACCGGGGAGCTGTTTTTT. Protein product: CASSEGAGHTGELFF.

The chain joins TRBV30 to TRBJ1-2; TRBD1 is a possible D gene (5 bases). The CDR3 spans 14 residues. V was cut by 3 bases and J by 5 bases, with 16 bases left in between. Germline CDR1 GTSNPN, CDR2 SVGIG (reference sequence). The CDR3 region has the DNA TGTGCCTGGAGGCAGGACACTGGGGGGTATGGCTACACCTTC. It translates to CAWRQDTGGYGYTF. The whole variable domain, remainder taken from reference TRBV30 and TRBJ1-2, is SQTIHQWPATLVQPVGSPLSLECTVEGTSNPNLYWYRQAAGRGLQLLFYSVGIGQISSEVPQNLSASRPQDRQFILSSKKLLLSDSGFYLCAWRQDTGGYGYTFGSGTRLTVV.

V usage is TRBV30 and J usage is TRBJ1-1, with TRBD1 as a possible D gene (5 bases). The germline gives CDR1 GTSNPN, CDR2 SVGIG (reference sequence). CDR3 size: 12 residues. Trimming removed 3 bases from V and 6 bases from J, with 11 bases in between. As DNA, the CDR3 is TGTGCCTGGAGATTCGGGGGATCTGAAGCTTTCTTT. Its translation: CAWRFGGSEAFF.